The source of this T cell receptor (beta chain) is a study of graft-versus-host responses after intestinal transplantation. The study, taken as a whole, reports: Present in recipient marrow, GvH clones included some that appeared first in ileum or blood.

In germline, CDR1 is SGHAT, CDR2 FQDESV (reference sequence). The length of the CDR3 is 15 residues. With 3 bases clipped from V and 9 bases from J, the junction kept 7 bases outside the gene matches. As regards this clone: Its antigen remains unidentified.

The assay was immunoSEQ multiplex PCR, and TCRdb's table has in-frame clones only and misses some. There are approximately 16,000 clones in the sample; 59% occur only once, and 9.5% to 15% lies in the top ten. Grafts had their tissue processed, releasing intraepithelial and lamina propria lymphocytes. The genes are TRBV11-1 and TRBJ1-6; 8 bases match TRBD1. The specimen was ileum tissue, collected 524 days after transplant. This TCR was recovered from a human patient who received an intestinal transplant, so some T cells may come from the graft donor. CDR3 sequence (DNA): TGTGCCAGCAGCTTTCAGGGGGCGGCGAGTTCACCCCTCCACTTT. It encodes CASSFQGAASSPLHF.